This T cell receptor beta chain was captured in a study of T cell repertoires in cytomegalovirus infection. In TCRdb, the reads were re-called with MiXCR into one record per CDR3 protein. The table includes about 740,000 distinct CDR3 sequences, under 40% detected once. Findings of the study overall: CMV-specific TCR beta clonotypes restricted by HLA-C were the ones dominating the ex vivo response.

At least ten counts were recorded for this clonotype. Its antigen is currently unknown. V gave up 3 bases and J gave up 2 bases; unmatched junction bases: 3. The CDR3 runs 14 residues. The rearrangement uses TRBV12-3 or TRBV12-4 and TRBJ1-2; 7 nucleotides agree with TRBD1. Sample: PBMCs. This receptor was identified in a human donor in good health (CMV status not recorded). Some clones in this sample may be carry-over from other donors' samples. The CDR3 here is CASSLSRGNYGYTF. For the CDR3, the DNA is TGTGCCAGCAGTTTGTCCAGGGGGAACTATGGCTACACCTTC.